One sample yielded the 8 T cell receptor beta chains listed below, sequenced in a study of PD-1 blockade in classical Hodgkin lymphoma. Assay: immunoSEQ multiplex PCR; the TCRdb copy retains only in-frame clones and omits some. The table includes around 20,000 clones, 65% to 85% detected once. Time point here: cycle 4 day 1 (C4D1), after more than five weeks of nivolumab. Relapse after autologous stem cell transplantation occurred in every patient, and brentuximab vedotin exposure varied. Sequencing was performed on peripheral blood mononuclear cells (PBMCs), taken before the fourth cycle of nivolumab. The receptor set was obtained from a human donor with classical Hodgkin lymphoma.

This clone was found a few times. This chain links TRBV4-1 with TRBJ1-4; the D is unclear. The V gene's germline CDR1 is MGHRA and CDR2 YSYEKL. Trimming took 5 bases from V and 15 from J, leaving 16 bases between them. The CDR3 has 12 amino acids. The DNA for the CDR3 is TGCGCCAGCAGCTCCGATTTCGAGGTTGTGTTTTTT. Residues: CASSSDFEVVFF.

The chain carries TRBV2 and TRBJ2-5; D may match TRBD1 or TRBD2 (7 bases each). The CDR3 is made up of 16 amino acids. Germline loops: CDR1 SNHLY, CDR2 FYNNEI. V was clipped by 0 bases and J by 6 bases, with 17 bases between them. The CDR3 DNA reads TGTGCCAGCAGTGAAGCGCTTAGCAGGGGGGGAAAGACCCAGTACTTC. Translation: CASSEALSRGGKTQYF.

The gene calls are TRBV27 and TRBJ2-3; 11 nucleotides agree with TRBD2. V was pared by 1 base and J by 1 base, with 1 base of the junction left unmatched. Looked up from germline, CDR1 is MNHEY and CDR2 is SMNVEV (reference sequence). The CDR3 is 16 amino acids. CDR3 sequence: CASSLLAGGGTDTQYF. The CDR3 region has the DNA TGTGCCAGCAGTTTATTAGCGGGAGGGGGCACAGATACGCAGTATTTT.

The rearrangement links TRBV11-3 to TRBJ2-3; D ambiguous. Germline CDR1 is SGHNT and CDR2 is YENEEA. The CDR3 totals 11 residues. V lost 2 bases, J lost 4 bases, and 1 base lay in between. CDR3 region: CASSLSDTQYF. The CDR3 DNA reads as TGTGCCAGCAGCTTATCAGATACGCAGTATTTT.

On this clone itself: A read error may account for a junction end that differs from germline. The chain employs TRBV5-1 and TRBJ2-1, with D possibly being TRBD2 (6 bases). This CDR3 has 13 residues. The germline V gene has CDR1 SGHRS and CDR2 YFSETQ. The CDR3 DNA reads as TGCGCCAGCAGTTTGGGACTTAACAATGAGCAGTTCTTC. As protein: CASSLGLNNEQFF.

The gene calls are TRBV30 and TRBJ2-7, with TRBD1 matching 7 bases. The CDR3 extends over 12 amino acids. CDR1 and CDR2 from the germline V gene are GTSNPN and SVGIG (reference sequence). J lost 5 bases, V lost 3 bases, and 4 bases had no gene match. CDR3 region: CAWSTTGDEQYF. DNA for the CDR3: TGTGCCTGGAGCACCACAGGGGACGAGCAGTACTTC.

The sample holds one count of this clone. The rearrangement uses TRBV2 and TRBJ1-6; 9 bases match TRBD1. The germline gives CDR1 SNHLY, CDR2 FYNNEI. V lost 2 bases to trimming and J lost 1 base; unmatched junction nucleotides: 3. The CDR3 runs 17 residues. For the CDR3, the DNA is TGTGCCAGCAGTGAACCGACAGGGGGTTCCTATAATTCACCCCTCCACTTT. Amino acids: CASSEPTGGSYNSPLHF.

The chain recombines TRBV7-8 with TRBJ2-7; maybe TRBD2 (5 bases). V was trimmed by 0 bases and J by 3 bases, leaving 9 bases between them. The germline gives CDR1 SGHVS, CDR2 FQNEAQ. The CDR3 extends over 14 amino acids. CDR3 coding DNA: TGTGCCAGCAGCTTAGCGGGAACTAGCTACGAGCAGTACTTC. Encoded protein: CASSLAGTSYEQYF. Combining the CDR3 with reference TRBV7-8 and TRBJ2-7 gives the whole variable domain GAGVSQSPRYKVAKRGQDVALRCDPISGHVSLFWYQQALGQGPEFLTYFQNEAQLDKSGLPSDRFFAERPEGSVSTLKIQRTQQEDSAVYLCASSLAGTSYEQYFGPGTRLTVT.